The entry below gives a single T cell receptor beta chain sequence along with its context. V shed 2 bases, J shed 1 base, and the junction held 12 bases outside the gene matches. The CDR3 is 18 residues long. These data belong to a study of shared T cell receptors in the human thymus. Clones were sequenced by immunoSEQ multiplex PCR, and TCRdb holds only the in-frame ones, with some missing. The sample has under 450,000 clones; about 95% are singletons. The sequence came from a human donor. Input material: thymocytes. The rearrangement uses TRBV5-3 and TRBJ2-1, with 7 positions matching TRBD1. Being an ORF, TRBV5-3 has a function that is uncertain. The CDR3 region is CARSFVRTGTDSYNEQFF. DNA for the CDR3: TGTGCCAGAAGCTTTGTCCGAACCGGGACAGATTCCTACAATGAGCAGTTCTTC.